This T cell receptor (beta chain) was observed in a study of blood T cell repertoires in COVID-19. Study background: Acute-phase and convalescent COVID-19 samples originated in the United States, Italy and Spain. PBMCs, B-cell-depleted T cells, or T cells provided the cDNA or gDNA that made up the material.

V lost 2 bases, J lost 3 bases, and 10 bases lay in between. The germline V gene encodes CDR1 LNHDA and CDR2 SQIVND (reference sequence). This CDR3 region has 14 residues. Original methodology: Nucleated cell number was recorded as an estimate derived from reference gene primer amplification. TCRdb's copy holds only in-frame clones and misses some; the assay was immunoSEQ multiplex PCR. V and J calls and clone size come straight from that table; D and trimming were deduced from the DNA. The sample contains about 140,000 clones, around 86% of which appear only once. V usage is TRBV19 and J usage is TRBJ2-5; unclear D gene. Sequencing input: peripheral blood. This sequence was found in a human donor in a cohort sampled during active COVID-19. The CDR3 reads CASSILGRKETQYF. Written as DNA, the CDR3 is TGTGCCAGTAGTATATTGGGCAGGAAAGAGACCCAGTACTTC. Full variable domain (rest looked up from reference TRBV19 and TRBJ2-5): DGGITQSPKYLFRKEGQNVTLSCEQNLNHDAMYWYRQDPGQGLRLIYYSQIVNDFQKGDIAEGYSVSREKKESFPLTVTSAQKNPTAFYLCASSILGRKETQYFGPGTRLLVL.